These 17 T cell receptor beta chains were sequenced from one sample in a study of control samples from healthy donors and cancer patients. The protocol was immunoSEQ multiplex PCR, while the TCRdb copy is restricted to in-frame clones and leaves out a portion. This repertoire shows some 110,000 clones, around 89% found once; its top ten account for around 1.2%. Specimen: PBMCs. These receptors all stem from a woman aged 45-65 years with colorectal cancer.

The rearrangement joins TRBV12-3 or TRBV12-4 to TRBJ1-5; 7 positions agree with TRBD1. The CDR3 runs to 12 residues. With V trimmed by 4 bases and J by 8 bases, 2 bases remained unmatched. The CDR3: CASSSGGEPQHF. CDR3 bases: TGTGCCAGCAGTTCAGGGGGGGAGCCCCAGCATTTT.

This chain connects TRBV18 to TRBJ2-3; TRBD1 matches 7 bases. The CDR3 contains 13 residues. The V gene's germline CDR1 is KGHSH and CDR2 LQKENI. Unmatched junction bases numbered 5, after V lost 5 bases and J lost 6 bases. CDR3: CASSETGPDTQYF. DNA for the CDR3: TGTGCCAGCTCAGAGACAGGGCCGGATACGCAGTATTTT.

This clone has just one count. The V and J genes are TRBV10-3 and TRBJ2-7; 7 bases align to TRBD1. This CDR3 region has 14 residues. Per germline, CDR1 ENHRY and CDR2 SYGVKD. The trim removed 10 bases at V and 0 bases at J, leaving 9 bases unmatched. CDR3 DNA sequence: TGTGCCACGTTCGGACAGGCAGTCTCCTACGAGCAGTACTTC. This encodes CATFGQAVSYEQYF.

The chain employs TRBV18 and TRBJ1-2, with D possibly TRBD1 on 5 matching bases. From germline, CDR1 is KGHSH and CDR2 LQKENI. V lost 1 base and J lost 1, with 10 bases in between. CDR3 length equals 15 residues. CDR3 sequence: CASSPRRQGNYGYTF. CDR3 nucleotides: TGTGCCAGCTCACCACGACGTCAGGGTAACTATGGCTACACCTTC.

The chain's CDR3 is CASSQEASGNYEQYF. The CDR3 DNA sequence: TGTGCCAGCAGCCAAGAGGCTAGCGGGAACTACGAGCAGTACTTC. The rearrangement joins TRBV4-2 to TRBJ2-7, with TRBD2 identical over 9 bases. Trimming cost V 0 bases and J 3 bases; bases outside gene matches: 3. Looked up from germline, CDR1 is LGHNA and CDR2 is YNFKEQ. The CDR3 has 15 amino acids.

This clone was picked up one time. The chain couples TRBV5-5 to TRBJ2-7; 7 bases are a match to TRBD2. The germline CDR1 and CDR2 sequences are SGHKS and YYEKEE (reference sequence). The CDR3 runs to 13 residues. V shed 6 bases and J 1 base; nucleotides not matched to a gene: 4. The CDR3 is CASTPGGSYEQYF. CDR3 DNA: TGTGCCAGCACCCCGGGGGGATCCTACGAGCAGTACTTC.

This rearrangement joins TRBV5-1 to TRBJ1-5; D might be TRBD1 (6 bases). CDR3 size: 21 residues. CDR1 and CDR2 from the germline V gene are SGHRS and YFSETQ. Trimming cost V 4 bases and J 0 bases, with 29 bases left between them. In DNA, the CDR3 is TGCGCCAGCAGCCTCGCCGCGGGGGGCCCTGCGGCAGGCTATAGCAATCAGCCCCAGCATTTT. Translation: CASSLAAGGPAAGYSNQPQHF.

The chain recombines TRBV5-1 with TRBJ2-2; D may be TRBD2 (6 bases). CDR1 is SGHRS and CDR2 is YFSETQ in the germline V gene. The CDR3 has 15 amino acids. The V gene lost 7 bases and the J gene lost 2 bases, with 15 bases spanning the gap. The CDR3 loop reads CASQPGVINTGELFF. DNA of the CDR3: TGCGCCAGCCAGCCGGGGGTCATAAACACCGGGGAGCTGTTTTTT.

V and J are TRBV7-8 and TRBJ2-7; D is ambiguous. This CDR3 has 13 residues. Looked up from germline, CDR1 is SGHVS and CDR2 is FQNEAQ. The V end lost 5 bases, the J end lost 5 bases, and 13 bases lay between the germline ends. The CDR3 DNA follows: TGTGCCAGCAGCCCTCCCCAGCTCAACGAGCAGTACTTC. Protein sequence: CASSPPQLNEQYF. The full variable domain, rest sourced from reference TRBV7-8 and TRBJ2-7, is GAGVSQSPRYKVAKRGQDVALRCDPISGHVSLFWYQQALGQGPEFLTYFQNEAQLDKSGLPSDRFFAERPEGSVSTLKIQRTQQEDSAVYLCASSPPQLNEQYFGPGTRLTVT.

This sequence joins TRBV5-4 and TRBJ1-1; the D gene is possibly TRBD1 (5 bases). CDR1 is SGHNT, CDR2 YYREEE, per germline (reference sequence). CDR3 length: 13 amino acids. Deletions cut 2 bases from V and 4 bases from J, with 9 bases between. CDR3 DNA sequence: TGTGCCAGCAGCTTCAGGGAGACCACTGAAGCTTTCTTT. As protein: CASSFRETTEAFF.

This sequence joins TRBV11-3 and TRBJ1-1; D unclear. The CDR3 has 13 amino acids. The V gene's germline CDR1 is SGHNT and CDR2 YENEEA. V gave up 3 bases and J gave up 5 bases, with 10 bases separating them. CDR3: CASSLNGRTEAFF. The CDR3 DNA follows: TGTGCCAGCAGCTTGAACGGTAGGACTGAAGCTTTCTTT.

CDR3 region: CASRLQASSGNTIYF. The CDR3 nucleotides read TGCGCCAGCAGACTACAGGCCTCCTCTGGAAACACCATATATTTT. The genes are TRBV5-1 and TRBJ1-3; weak D call: TRBD1 (5 bases). The CDR3 is 15 residues long. V was clipped by 5 bases and J by 0 bases, with 12 bases between them. CDR1 SGHRS and CDR2 YFSETQ come from the germline V gene.

The chain combines TRBV9 with TRBJ2-3, with D uncertain. This CDR3 has 12 amino acids. Trimming took 0 bases from V and 5 from J, leaving 4 bases between them. Germline-derived CDR1 and CDR2 are SGDLS and YYNGEE. The CDR3: CASSVVVDTQYF. The CDR3 DNA follows: TGTGCCAGCAGCGTAGTAGTAGATACGCAGTATTTT.

Concerning this clone: The same CDR3 can be traced to other DNA sequences in this sample. The V gene is TRBV2, the J gene TRBJ1-1; possibly TRBD1 for D (5 bases). V lost 4 bases and J 1 base, leaving 10 bases between the germline ends. CDR1 and CDR2 (germline): SNHLY, FYNNEI. This CDR3 region has 14 residues. CDR3 region: CASSVGHPNTEAFF. CDR3 nucleotide sequence: TGTGCCAGCAGTGTTGGACACCCGAACACTGAAGCTTTCTTT. The full variable domain, in which reference TRBV2 and TRBJ1-1 provide the parts outside the CDR3, is EPEVTQTPSHQVTQMGQEVILRCVPISNHLYFYWYRQILGQKVEFLVSFYNNEISEKSEIFDDQFSVERPDGSNFTLKIRSTKLEDSAMYFCASSVGHPNTEAFFGQGTRLTVV.

The rearrangement links TRBV27 to TRBJ2-2; TRBD2 matches at 11 bases. V lost 3 bases and J lost 2; bases outside the gene matches: 2. This CDR3 spans 16 amino acids. Germline values: CDR1 MNHEY, CDR2 SMNVEV (reference sequence). This CDR3 reads CASSFGTSGNTGELFF. In nucleotides, the CDR3 is TGTGCCAGCAGTTTTGGGACTAGCGGTAACACCGGGGAGCTGTTTTTT.

The chain combines TRBV10-3 with TRBJ1-6; D gene uncertain. The V gene's germline CDR1 is ENHRY and CDR2 SYGVKD. Trimming stripped 0 bases from V and 8 bases from J, with 5 bases between. This CDR3 comprises 13 residues. Written as DNA, the CDR3 is TGTGCCATCAGTGAGTCTAGGGATTCACCCCTCCACTTT. Translated: CAISESRDSPLHF.

The chain links TRBV28 to TRBJ1-5; D is ambiguous. The CDR3 extends over 14 amino acids. V was trimmed by 5 bases and J by 6 bases, leaving 14 bases between them. Germline CDR1 MDHEN, CDR2 SYDVKM. The CDR3 spells CASSVGGGSQPQHF. The CDR3 nucleotides read TGTGCCAGCAGTGTGGGAGGAGGAAGTCAGCCCCAGCATTTT.